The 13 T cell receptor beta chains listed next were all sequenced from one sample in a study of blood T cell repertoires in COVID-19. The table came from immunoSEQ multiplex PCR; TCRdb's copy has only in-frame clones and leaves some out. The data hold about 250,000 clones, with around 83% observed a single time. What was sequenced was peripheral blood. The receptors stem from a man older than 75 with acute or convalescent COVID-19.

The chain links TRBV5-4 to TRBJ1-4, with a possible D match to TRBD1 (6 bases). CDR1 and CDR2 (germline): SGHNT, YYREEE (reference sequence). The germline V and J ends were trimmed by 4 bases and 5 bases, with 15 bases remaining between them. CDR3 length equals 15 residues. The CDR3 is CASSLGGQTNEKLFF. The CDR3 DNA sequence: TGTGCCAGCAGCCTGGGCGGACAGACAAATGAAAAACTGTTTTTT. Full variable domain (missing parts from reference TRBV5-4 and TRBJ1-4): ETGVTQSPTHLIKTRGQQVTLRCSSQSGHNTVSWYQQALGQGPQFIFQYYREEENGRGNFPPRFSGLQFPNYSSELNVNALELDDSALYLCASSLGGQTNEKLFFGSGTQLSVL.

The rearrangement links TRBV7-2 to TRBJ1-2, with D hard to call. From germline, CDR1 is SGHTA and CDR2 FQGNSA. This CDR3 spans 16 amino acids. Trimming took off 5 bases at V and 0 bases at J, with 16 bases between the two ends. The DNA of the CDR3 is TGTGCCAGCAGCCCGTCAACGACGGGTACTAACTATGGCTACACCTTC. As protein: CASSPSTTGTNYGYTF.

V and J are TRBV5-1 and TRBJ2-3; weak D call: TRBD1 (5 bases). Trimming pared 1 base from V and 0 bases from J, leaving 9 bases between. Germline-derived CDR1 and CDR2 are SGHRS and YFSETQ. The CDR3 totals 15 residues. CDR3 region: CASSLKGQSTDTQYF. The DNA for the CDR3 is TGCGCCAGCAGCTTGAAAGGACAAAGCACAGATACGCAGTATTTT.

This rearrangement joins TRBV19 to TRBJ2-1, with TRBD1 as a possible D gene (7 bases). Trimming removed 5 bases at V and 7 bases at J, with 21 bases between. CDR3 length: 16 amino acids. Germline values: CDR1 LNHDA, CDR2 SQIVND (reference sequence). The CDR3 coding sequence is TGTGCCAGTAGTTACTTGGAGGGGGCTGGGGGGAATGAGCAGTTCTTC. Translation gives CASSYLEGAGGNEQFF. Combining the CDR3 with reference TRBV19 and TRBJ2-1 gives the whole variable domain DGGITQSPKYLFRKEGQNVTLSCEQNLNHDAMYWYRQDPGQGLRLIYYSQIVNDFQKGDIAEGYSVSREKKESFPLTVTSAQKNPTAFYLCASSYLEGAGGNEQFFGPGTRLTVL.

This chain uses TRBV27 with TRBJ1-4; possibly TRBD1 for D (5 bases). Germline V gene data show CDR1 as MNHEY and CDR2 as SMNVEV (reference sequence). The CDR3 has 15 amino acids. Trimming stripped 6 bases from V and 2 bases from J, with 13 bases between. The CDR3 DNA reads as TGTGCCAGCAGGAAACGGGGGAAGACTAATGAAAAACTGTTTTTT. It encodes CASRKRGKTNEKLFF.

The CDR3 reads CASSLNRGNEQYF. The CDR3 coding sequence is TGTGCCAGCAGTTTAAACAGGGGTAACGAGCAGTACTTC. J is TRBJ2-7 and V is TRBV27, with 7 bases fitting TRBD1. Per germline, CDR1 MNHEY and CDR2 SMNVEV (reference sequence). This CDR3 is 13 amino acids long. V shed 2 bases and J 5 bases; nucleotides not matched to a gene: 3.

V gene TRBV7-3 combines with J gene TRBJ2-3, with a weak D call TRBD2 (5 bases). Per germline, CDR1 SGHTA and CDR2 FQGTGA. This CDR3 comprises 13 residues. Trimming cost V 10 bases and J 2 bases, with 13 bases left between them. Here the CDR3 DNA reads TGTGCCACCGCGGGCGGACCCACAGATACGCAGTATTTT. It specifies CATAGGPTDTQYF.

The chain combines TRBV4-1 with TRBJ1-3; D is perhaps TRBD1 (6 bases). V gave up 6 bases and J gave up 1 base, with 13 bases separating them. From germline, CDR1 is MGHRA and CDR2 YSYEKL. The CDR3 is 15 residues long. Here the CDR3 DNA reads TGCGCCAGCAGGGCAAACAGGGCGTCTGGAAACACCATATATTTT. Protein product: CASRANRASGNTIYF.

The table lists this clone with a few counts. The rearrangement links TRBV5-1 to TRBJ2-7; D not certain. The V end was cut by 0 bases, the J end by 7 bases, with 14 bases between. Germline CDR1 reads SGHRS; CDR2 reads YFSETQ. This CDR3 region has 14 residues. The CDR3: CASSLGSRRSEQYF. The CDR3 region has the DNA TGCGCCAGCAGCTTGGGCAGCCGGCGGTCAGAGCAGTACTTC.

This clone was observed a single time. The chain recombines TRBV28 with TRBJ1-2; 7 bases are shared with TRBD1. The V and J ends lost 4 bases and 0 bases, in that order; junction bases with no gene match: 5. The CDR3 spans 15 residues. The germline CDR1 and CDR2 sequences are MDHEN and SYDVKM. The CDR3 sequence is CASSSTGVSNYGYTF. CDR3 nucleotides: TGTGCCAGCAGTTCCACAGGGGTCTCTAACTATGGCTACACCTTC.

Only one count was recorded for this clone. CDR3 sequence: CASSYRGPRYEQYF. CDR3 bases: TGTGCCAGCAGTTACAGGGGCCCCAGGTACGAGCAGTACTTC. The J gene is TRBJ2-7, the V gene TRBV28; TRBD1 agrees at 7 bases. With 4 bases clipped from V and 4 bases from J, the junction kept 7 bases outside the gene matches. Germline V lookup: CDR1 MDHEN, CDR2 SYDVKM. The CDR3 runs 14 residues.

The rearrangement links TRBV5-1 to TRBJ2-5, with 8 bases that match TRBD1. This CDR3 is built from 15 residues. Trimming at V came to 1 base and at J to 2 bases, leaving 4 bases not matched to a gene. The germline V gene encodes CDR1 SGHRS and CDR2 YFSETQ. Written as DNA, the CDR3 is TGCGCCAGCAGCTTGCCAGGGGGCGGTCAAGAGACCCAGTACTTC. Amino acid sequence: CASSLPGGGQETQYF.

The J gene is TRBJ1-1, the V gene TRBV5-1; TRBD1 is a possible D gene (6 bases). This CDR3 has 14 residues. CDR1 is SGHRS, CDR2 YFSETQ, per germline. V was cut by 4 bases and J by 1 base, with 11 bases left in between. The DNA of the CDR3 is TGCGCCAGCAGCCCGAGGACAGCGAACACTGAAGCTTTCTTT. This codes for CASSPRTANTEAFF.